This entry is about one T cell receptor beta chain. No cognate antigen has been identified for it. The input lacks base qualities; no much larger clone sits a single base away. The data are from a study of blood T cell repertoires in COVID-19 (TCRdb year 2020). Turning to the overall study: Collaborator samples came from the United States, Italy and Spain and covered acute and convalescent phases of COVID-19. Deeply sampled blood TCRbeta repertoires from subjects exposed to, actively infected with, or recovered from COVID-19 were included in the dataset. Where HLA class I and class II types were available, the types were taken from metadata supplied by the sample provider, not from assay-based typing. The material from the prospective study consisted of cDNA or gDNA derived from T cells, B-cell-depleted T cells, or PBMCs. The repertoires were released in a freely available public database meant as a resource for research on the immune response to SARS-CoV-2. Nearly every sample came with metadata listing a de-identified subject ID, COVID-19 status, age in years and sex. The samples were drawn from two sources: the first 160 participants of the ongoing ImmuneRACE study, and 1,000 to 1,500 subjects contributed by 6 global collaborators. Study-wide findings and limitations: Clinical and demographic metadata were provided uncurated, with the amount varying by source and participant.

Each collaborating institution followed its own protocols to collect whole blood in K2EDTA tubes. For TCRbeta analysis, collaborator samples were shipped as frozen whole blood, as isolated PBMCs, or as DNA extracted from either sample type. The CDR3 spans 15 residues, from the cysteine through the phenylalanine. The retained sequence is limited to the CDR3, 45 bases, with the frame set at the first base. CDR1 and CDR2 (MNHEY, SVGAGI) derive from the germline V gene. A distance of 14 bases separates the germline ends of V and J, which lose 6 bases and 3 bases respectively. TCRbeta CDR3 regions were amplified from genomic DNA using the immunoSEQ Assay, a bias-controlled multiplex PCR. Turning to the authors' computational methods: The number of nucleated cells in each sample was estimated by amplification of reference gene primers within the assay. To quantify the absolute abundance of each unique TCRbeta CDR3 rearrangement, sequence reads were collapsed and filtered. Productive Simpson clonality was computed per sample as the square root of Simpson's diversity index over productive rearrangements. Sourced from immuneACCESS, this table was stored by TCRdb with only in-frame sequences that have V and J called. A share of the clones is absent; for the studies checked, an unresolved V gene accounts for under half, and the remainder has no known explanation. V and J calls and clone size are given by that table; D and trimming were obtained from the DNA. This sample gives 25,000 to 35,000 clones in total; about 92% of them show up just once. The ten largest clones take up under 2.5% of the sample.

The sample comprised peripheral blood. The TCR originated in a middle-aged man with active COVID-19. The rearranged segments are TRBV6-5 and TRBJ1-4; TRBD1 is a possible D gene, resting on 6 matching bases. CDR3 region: CASSRRQASNEKLFF. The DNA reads TGTGCCAGCAGCCGTAGACAGGCTTCTAATGAAAAACTGTTTTTT.